Below, 30 T cell receptor beta chains from the same sample are listed, as sequenced in a study of shared clonotypes between healthy human individuals. Clones were read by immunoSEQ multiplex PCR, and TCRdb kept only the in-frame ones, dropping some. Among about 2.4 million clones listed, 93% were seen once. Sequencing was done on a sample of naive CD4+ T cells from PBMCs. Subset defined: CD45RA+ positively selected. Receptors were obtained from a man younger than 35 in good health. Some clones in this sample may be carry-over from other donors' samples.

This chain uses TRBV7-9 with TRBJ2-4; TRBD1 matches 7 bases. The J segment lost 3 bases and the V segment lost 2 bases, leaving 10 bases of the junction unmatched. Germline loops: CDR1 SEHNR, CDR2 FQNEAQ (reference sequence). The CDR3 sequence is 17 residues long. CDR3 sequence reads: CASSLIYRGMDKNIQYF. The CDR3 DNA is TGTGCCAGCAGCTTAATATACAGGGGTATGGACAAAAACATTCAGTACTTC.

The chain is built from TRBV5-1 and TRBJ2-1, with TRBD1 identical over 10 bases. V lost 4 bases to trimming and J lost 0 bases; unmatched junction nucleotides: 4. The germline V gene encodes CDR1 SGHRS and CDR2 YFSETQ. The CDR3 spans 16 residues. CDR3 loop: CASSRQGASSYNEQFF. Written as DNA, the CDR3 is TGCGCCAGCAGCAGACAGGGGGCGAGCTCCTACAATGAGCAGTTCTTC.

This rearrangement joins TRBV6-6 to TRBJ1-5, with TRBD1 as a possible D gene (5 bases). The CDR3 sequence is 15 residues long. Germline values: CDR1 MNHNY, CDR2 SVGAGI (reference sequence). V was cut by 5 bases and J by 6 bases, with 17 bases left in between. The CDR3 spells CASSPSSGGSQPQHF. CDR3 nucleotide sequence: TGTGCCAGCAGTCCGAGTTCGGGGGGTAGTCAGCCCCAGCATTTT.

V usage is TRBV9 and J usage is TRBJ2-2; a weak D match, TRBD1 (6 bases). The V end was cut by 1 base, the J end by 6 bases, with 10 bases between. CDR1 is SGDLS and CDR2 is YYNGEE in the germline V gene. The CDR3 spans 14 residues. CDR3 in amino acids: CASSVTTGPGELFF. For the CDR3, the DNA is TGTGCCAGCAGCGTAACGACAGGTCCCGGGGAGCTGTTTTTT.

A single count supports this clone. The V call is TRBV12-5, the J call TRBJ2-1; D is ambiguous. The CDR3 runs to 13 residues. Trimming shortened V by 7 bases and J by 6 bases, and 13 bases separated the two germline ends. The germline CDR1 and CDR2 sequences are LGHNT and FRNRAP. This CDR3 reads CASARSGPNEQFF. The CDR3 DNA reads TGTGCTAGTGCCCGGTCGGGCCCCAATGAGCAGTTCTTC.

The chain joins TRBV28 to TRBJ2-1, with D unresolved. The CDR3 contains 16 residues. The germline V and J ends were trimmed by 4 bases and 1 base, with 14 bases remaining between them. Germline V lookup: CDR1 MDHEN, CDR2 SYDVKM. Here the CDR3 DNA reads TGTGCCAGCAGTTCCCGCACAGCCCCATCCTACAATGAGCAGTTCTTC. Amino acid sequence: CASSSRTAPSYNEQFF.

This sequence joins TRBV29-1 and TRBJ1-1, with a weak D call TRBD1 (5 bases). The CDR3 has 12 amino acids. Germline V CDR1 and CDR2: SQVTM, ANQGSEA. Trimming removed 3 bases from V and 11 bases from J, with 16 bases in between. DNA for the CDR3: TGCAGCGTTGACGCACAGGCCCCAGGGGCTTTCTTT. This sequence encodes CSVDAQAPGAFF.

The rearrangement uses TRBV28 and TRBJ1-4; 10 positions match TRBD1. This CDR3 is built from 15 residues. The V gene's germline CDR1 is MDHEN and CDR2 SYDVKM. The V gene end was trimmed by 7 bases and the J gene end by 7 bases; junction bases not matched to a gene: 9. The CDR3 DNA reads as TGTGCCAGCAACTCCGACAGGGGGCGCGGTGAAAAACTGTTTTTT. Its protein product is CASNSDRGRGEKLFF.

The V and J genes are TRBV7-3 and TRBJ2-3; no clear D. The CDR3 runs to 14 residues. CDR1 is SGHTA and CDR2 is FQGTGA in the germline V gene. Trimming removed 5 bases at V and 4 bases at J, with 13 bases between. The DNA for the CDR3 is TGTGCCAGCAGCCTTCGGTCGGGCGCAGATACGCAGTATTTT. Protein sequence: CASSLRSGADTQYF.

The chain couples TRBV18 to TRBJ2-7; 9 positions match TRBD1. Germline lookup yields CDR1 KGHSH and CDR2 LQKENI. Trimming removed 8 bases from V and 6 bases from J; junction bases left unmatched: 11. The CDR3 sequence is 14 residues long. CDR3 in amino acids: CASASGQGWVEQYF. CDR3 DNA sequence: TGTGCCAGCGCATCCGGACAGGGGTGGGTCGAGCAGTACTTC. The full variable domain, in which reference TRBV18 and TRBJ2-7 provide the parts outside the CDR3, is NAGVMQNPRHLVRRRGQEARLRCSPMKGHSHVYWYRQLPEEGLKFMVYLQKENIIDESGMPKERFSAEFPKEGPSILRIQQVVRGDSAAYFCASASGQGWVEQYFGPGTRLTVT.

The gene calls are TRBV6-6 and TRBJ1-4, with a tentative D call TRBD1 (5 bases). Germline lookup yields CDR1 MNHNY and CDR2 SVGAGI (reference sequence). The CDR3 is 13 residues long. V was shortened by 5 bases and J by 8 bases, with 12 bases between the two germline ends. The CDR3: CASSPGFGEKLFF. CDR3 coding DNA: TGTGCCAGCAGTCCAGGGTTTGGCGAAAAACTGTTTTTT.

The rearrangement joins TRBV5-1 to TRBJ2-7; D gene uncertain. The germline V gene has CDR1 SGHRS and CDR2 YFSETQ. V was shortened by 4 bases and J by 7 bases, with 24 bases between the two germline ends. The length of the CDR3 is 16 residues. The CDR3 DNA sequence: TGCGCCAGCAGCCGTAAGAGGCTAATTGTTCTTAAAGAGCAGTACTTC. This translates into CASSRKRLIVLKEQYF.

The V and J genes are TRBV2 and TRBJ1-4; D perhaps matches TRBD1 (6 bases). Germline lookup yields CDR1 SNHLY and CDR2 FYNNEI. The V end was cut by 7 bases, the J end by 4 bases, with 16 bases between. The CDR3 loop spans 15 amino acids. The CDR3 sequence is CASNGRTVNNEKLFF. The CDR3 region has the DNA TGTGCCAGCAATGGGAGGACAGTCAATAATGAAAAACTGTTTTTT.

The CDR3 DNA reads TGCGCCAGCAGCTTGCGGCAGGCAGATACGCAGTATTTT. The encoded protein is CASSLRQADTQYF. The V call is TRBV5-1, the J call TRBJ2-3; the D is unclear. Germline values: CDR1 SGHRS, CDR2 YFSETQ. CDR3 size: 13 residues. Trimming removed 1 base at V and 4 bases at J, with 7 bases between.

This clone has only a few counts. The chain employs TRBV10-3 and TRBJ2-7, with 7 positions matching TRBD2. The V gene end was trimmed by 6 bases and the J gene end by 6 bases; junction bases not matched to a gene: 5. Per the germline V gene, CDR1 is ENHRY and CDR2 is SYGVKD. The CDR3 runs 12 residues. The CDR3 DNA reads TGTGCCATCAGCGAGCGGGGAGCCGAGCAGTACTTC. It yields the protein CAISERGAEQYF.

The J gene is TRBJ1-1, the V gene TRBV27, with no clear D. This CDR3 is built from 15 residues. V gave up 5 bases and J gave up 3 bases, with 16 bases separating them. Germline V gene sequence: CDR1 MNHEY, CDR2 SMNVEV (reference sequence). CDR3 DNA sequence: TGTGCCAGCAGTCGCGAACCGGGTCCTTACACTGAAGCTTTCTTT. Amino acid sequence: CASSREPGPYTEAFF.

In nucleotides, the CDR3 is TGTGCCTCGTCGGCCAGGGGTAGCAATCAGCCCCAGCATTTT. This encodes CASSARGSNQPQHF. The chain uses TRBV6-6 and TRBJ1-5; tentatively, D is TRBD1 (6 bases). The germline CDR1 and CDR2 sequences are MNHNY and SVGAGI (reference sequence). V shed 11 bases and J shed 0 bases, with 14 bases lying between them. The CDR3 is 14 amino acids.

The sample holds one count of this clone. This sequence joins TRBV27 and TRBJ1-1; 7 bases align to TRBD1. This CDR3 region has 13 residues. In germline, CDR1 is MNHEY, CDR2 SMNVEV (reference sequence). The V gene end was trimmed by 5 bases and the J gene end by 5 bases; junction bases not matched to a gene: 5. This CDR3 is CASSGGQRTEAFF. The CDR3 region has the DNA TGTGCCAGCAGTGGGGGACAGCGGACTGAAGCTTTCTTT.

This chain joins TRBV5-1 and TRBJ1-1; no clear D. CDR3 length equals 13 residues. V lost 1 base, J lost 6 bases, and 10 bases lay in between. Germline V lookup: CDR1 SGHRS, CDR2 YFSETQ. The CDR3 nucleotides read TGCGCCAGCAGCTTGTCCCCGGGGTCTGAAGCTTTCTTT. Translating gives CASSLSPGSEAFF.

The table lists this clone with a few counts. The J gene is TRBJ2-1, the V gene TRBV15; 10 nucleotides line up with TRBD2. The CDR3 runs to 17 residues. V trimming: 1 base; J trimming: 9 bases; junction bases outside the gene matches: 12. Looked up from germline, CDR1 is LNHNV and CDR2 is YYDKDF (reference sequence). CDR3 protein: CATSRGSEFSGGSEQFF. CDR3 coding DNA: TGTGCCACCAGCAGAGGCTCGGAGTTTAGCGGGGGGTCTGAGCAGTTCTTC.

The chain couples TRBV28 to TRBJ2-3; 13 positions agree with TRBD2. This CDR3 region has 13 residues. Germline CDR1 is MDHEN and CDR2 is SYDVKM. J was trimmed by 4 bases and V by 10 bases; bases with no gene match: 2. The CDR3, as DNA: TGTGCCACCGGGACTAGCGGGGCAGATACGCAGTATTTT. It is translated as CATGTSGADTQYF.

This clone appeared a single time. The chain joins TRBV6-1 to TRBJ1-5; D is perhaps TRBD1 (6 bases). The CDR3 has 17 amino acids. Germline-derived CDR1 and CDR2 are MNHNS and SASEGT. V was trimmed by 2 bases and J by 0 bases, leaving 14 bases between them. The CDR3 is CASSELATGNSNQPQHF. The CDR3, as DNA: TGTGCCAGCAGTGAATTGGCGACAGGCAATAGCAATCAGCCCCAGCATTTT.

This chain links TRBV7-8 with TRBJ1-5; D gene uncertain. The CDR3 spans 13 residues. CDR1 SGHVS and CDR2 FQNEAQ come from the germline V gene. V dropped 2 bases and J dropped 5 bases, with 7 bases sitting between them. CDR3 sequence: CASSLNGYQPQHF. In DNA, the CDR3 is TGTGCCAGCAGCTTAAACGGATATCAGCCCCAGCATTTT.

This clone was seen a single time. The J gene is TRBJ2-5, the V gene TRBV5-4; 13 nucleotides match TRBD2. CDR3 size: 16 residues. The V and J ends lost 5 bases and 5 bases, in that order; junction bases with no gene match: 9. Germline CDR1 and CDR2: SGHNT and YYREEE (reference sequence). CDR3 nucleotide sequence: TGTGCCAGCAGGCCAAGGACTAGCGGGAGTGGTGAGACCCAGTACTTC. This translates into CASRPRTSGSGETQYF.

This chain connects TRBV7-3 to TRBJ2-7, with 9 bases matching TRBD2. Germline V gene lookup returns CDR1 SGHTA and CDR2 FQGTGA. The CDR3 runs to 15 residues. The V and J ends lost 5 bases and 3 bases, in that order; junction bases with no gene match: 8. Here the CDR3 DNA reads TGTGCCAGCAGCCCCCGGGGTAGCGGGAGCTACGAGCAGTACTTC. Translated: CASSPRGSGSYEQYF.

The V gene is TRBV7-9, the J gene TRBJ2-6; a weak D match, TRBD2 (5 bases). The CDR3 runs 16 residues. Germline loops: CDR1 SEHNR, CDR2 FQNEAQ (reference sequence). Trimming removed 3 bases at V and 4 bases at J, with 13 bases between. The CDR3 DNA reads as TGTGCCAGCAGCTTCAAGGAGGCGGCGGGGGCCAACGTCCTGACTTTC. This sequence encodes CASSFKEAAGANVLTF.

V usage is TRBV7-2 and J usage is TRBJ1-2; 11 positions match TRBD1. After removal of 3 bases from V and 6 bases from J, the junction contained 3 bases not matched to a gene. The CDR3 is 14 amino acids. The germline V gene has CDR1 SGHTA and CDR2 FQGNSA. The CDR3 DNA sequence: TGTGCCAGCAGCTTCCGGACAGGGGGCGATGGCTACACCTTC. It translates to CASSFRTGGDGYTF.

To note about this clone: The sample holds other DNA sequences that translate to the same CDR3. The rearrangement uses TRBV5-1 and TRBJ1-4, with D maybe TRBD1 (5 bases). Trimming removed 0 bases at V and 5 bases at J, with 11 bases between. The length of the CDR3 is 15 residues. In germline, CDR1 is SGHRS, CDR2 YFSETQ. This CDR3 is CASSLAGGSNEKLFF. In nucleotides, the CDR3 is TGCGCCAGCAGCTTGGCCGGGGGATCGAATGAAAAACTGTTTTTT.

This chain links TRBV29-1 with TRBJ2-1, with D hard to call. The CDR3 is made up of 12 amino acids. Germline V gene data show CDR1 as SQVTM and CDR2 as ANQGSEA. V was cut by 3 bases and J by 7 bases, with 10 bases left in between. CDR3 in DNA: TGCAGCGTTGAGATCTGGGCTAATGAGCAGTTCTTC. It yields the protein CSVEIWANEQFF.

This clone was detected once. V and J are TRBV29-1 and TRBJ2-7; 9 bases align to TRBD1. Germline CDR1 is SQVTM and CDR2 is ANQGSEA. The CDR3 length is 17 residues. V trimming: 5 bases; J trimming: 4 bases; junction bases outside the gene matches: 18. The CDR3 DNA sequence: TGCAGCGTTCATACACCCCAGGTAGGGACAGGGAGGTACGAGCAGTACTTC. As protein: CSVHTPQVGTGRYEQYF.